This passage covers 28 T cell receptor beta chains from one sample sequenced in a study of shared clonotypes between healthy human individuals. Some clones are missing from TCRdb's copy, which holds only in-frame ones; the method was immunoSEQ multiplex PCR. The sample carries approximately 700,000 clones, 60% to 75% recorded once. Sequenced input: memory CD4+ T cells sorted from blood. Subset defined: CD45RA-negative fraction. The receptors stem from a young woman in good health.

The CDR3 DNA is TGTGCCTCCTCTTTTTGGCAGGGGGCCACTGAAGCTTTCTTT. Protein: CASSFWQGATEAFF. The chain joins TRBV30 to TRBJ1-1; 8 bases are a match to TRBD1. V was pared by 7 bases and J by 4 bases, with 11 bases of the junction left unmatched. Germline values: CDR1 GTSNPN, CDR2 SVGIG (reference sequence). This CDR3 region has 14 residues.

V gene TRBV5-4 combines with J gene TRBJ2-4, with D maybe TRBD1 (6 bases). The germline V gene encodes CDR1 SGHNT and CDR2 YYREEE (reference sequence). With 0 bases removed from V and 5 bases from J, the gap between germline ends came to 15 bases. The CDR3 runs 16 residues. CDR3 DNA sequence: TGTGCCAGCAGCTTGGTAGGGTTGGGGGCGCAAAACATTCAGTACTTC. Protein sequence: CASSLVGLGAQNIQYF.

The V call is TRBV5-4, the J call TRBJ2-3; D gene ambiguous. This CDR3 spans 15 amino acids. The germline gives CDR1 SGHNT, CDR2 YYREEE (reference sequence). Trimming took off 0 bases at V and 0 bases at J, with 8 bases between the two ends. The CDR3 region has the DNA TGTGCCAGCAGCTTGGTATCAGATAGCACAGATACGCAGTATTTT. Translated: CASSLVSDSTDTQYF.

This chain links TRBV19 with TRBJ1-5; D ambiguous. The V end was cut by 5 bases, the J end by 5 bases, with 19 bases between. The CDR3 length is 16 residues. CDR1 and CDR2 (germline): LNHDA, SQIVND (reference sequence). The CDR3 sequence is CASSPTREGLHQPQHF. In DNA form, the CDR3 reads TGTGCCAGTAGTCCAACCCGAGAGGGTCTGCATCAGCCCCAGCATTTT.

The chain employs TRBV25-1 and TRBJ2-1, with 12 bases matching TRBD2. Germline-derived CDR1 and CDR2 are MGHDK and SYGVNS. The V gene end was trimmed by 2 bases and the J gene end by 9 bases; junction bases not matched to a gene: 11. CDR3 size: 17 residues. The CDR3 nucleotides are TGTGCCAGCAGTGAAAGGGCCTCTAGCGGGAGGGCCAGTGAGCAGTTCTTC. Encoded protein: CASSERASSGRASEQFF.

This clone turned up a few times. This chain joins TRBV19 and TRBJ2-5, with 14 positions matching TRBD2. V was pared by 5 bases and J by 7 bases, with 9 bases of the junction left unmatched. The CDR3 has 16 residues. The V gene's germline CDR1 is LNHDA and CDR2 SQIVND (reference sequence). Here the CDR3 reads CASSPGLAGGLGTQYF. Here the CDR3 DNA reads TGTGCCAGTAGTCCTGGACTAGCGGGAGGCCTTGGGACCCAGTACTTC.

The chain uses TRBV10-3 and TRBJ2-3, with D maybe TRBD1 (6 bases). Trimming took off 4 bases at V and 5 bases at J, with 10 bases between the two ends. Per germline, CDR1 ENHRY and CDR2 SYGVKD. This CDR3 has 13 residues. CDR3 coding DNA: TGTGCCATCAGTGTTGAGGGACAAGATACGCAGTATTTT. Amino acid sequence: CAISVEGQDTQYF.

The sample holds many counts of this clone. Other DNA sequences of this sample code for an identical CDR3. The rearrangement links TRBV29-1 to TRBJ1-5, with no clear D. The CDR3 is 12 residues long. The V end was cut by 4 bases, the J end by 1 base, with 5 bases between. Per the germline V gene, CDR1 is SQVTM and CDR2 is ANQGSEA. The CDR3 DNA is TGCAGCGTTGCGGACAGCAATCAGCCCCAGCATTTT. Protein product: CSVADSNQPQHF.

The V call is TRBV7-9, the J call TRBJ1-1; 8 bases are a match to TRBD1. Trimming cost V 5 bases and J 0 bases; bases outside gene matches: 2. Per the germline V gene, CDR1 is SEHNR and CDR2 is FQNEAQ (reference sequence). The CDR3 has 14 residues. In DNA form, the CDR3 reads TGTGCCAGCAGCCTACAGGGGGTGAACACTGAAGCTTTCTTT. Translation gives CASSLQGVNTEAFF.

The V and J genes are TRBV27 and TRBJ2-1; a weak D match, TRBD2 (5 bases). Germline V gene lookup returns CDR1 MNHEY and CDR2 SMNVEV (reference sequence). Trimming pared 6 bases from V and 9 bases from J, leaving 21 bases between. The CDR3 is 15 amino acids. CDR3 nucleotide sequence: TGTGCCAGCAGCCGCGGCGGTAGCGCCCACAGTGAGCAGTTCTTC. This gives the protein CASSRGGSAHSEQFF.

The genes are TRBV19 and TRBJ2-6, with D possibly TRBD1 on 5 matching bases. The germline V gene has CDR1 LNHDA and CDR2 SQIVND (reference sequence). Trimming took off 1 base at V and 0 bases at J, with 13 bases between the two ends. The CDR3 extends over 18 amino acids. The CDR3 DNA follows: TGTGCCAGTAGTATAGCAGGGCGACTCTACTCTGGGGCCAACGTCCTGACTTTC. Its translation: CASSIAGRLYSGANVLTF.

J is TRBJ2-2 and V is TRBV5-6; perhaps TRBD2 as D (6 bases). CDR3 length: 19 residues. Deletions cut 1 base from V and 6 bases from J, with 25 bases between. Germline V lookup: CDR1 SGHDT, CDR2 YYEEEE. The CDR3 sequence: CASSLTGPSDGARAGELFF. DNA of the CDR3: TGTGCCAGCAGCTTGACTGGTCCTAGCGACGGGGCGAGGGCCGGGGAGCTGTTTTTT.

The V call is TRBV23-1, the J call TRBJ2-1; TRBD2 aligns across 9 bases. TRBV23-1 is filed as an ORF, its function uncertain. There are 17 residues in the CDR3. V lost 4 bases and J lost 9; bases outside the gene matches: 16. CDR3 sequence (DNA): TGCGCCAGCAGTCGCCAGCAACTGACTAGCGGTTCGATTGAGCAGTTCTTC. It codes for CASSRQQLTSGSIEQFF.

A note on this clone: Other DNA sequences in the same sample also yield this CDR3. Written as DNA, the CDR3 is TGTGCCAGCTCACCACAGGAACAAGAGACCCAGTACTTC. This codes for CASSPQEQETQYF. This rearrangement joins TRBV18 to TRBJ2-5; no clear D gene. The CDR3 is made up of 13 amino acids. Germline V lookup: CDR1 KGHSH, CDR2 LQKENI. Trimming shortened V by 1 base and J by 2 bases, and 5 bases separated the two germline ends.

The chain employs TRBV7-2 and TRBJ2-1; 9 bases agree with TRBD1. The V gene end was trimmed by 1 base and the J gene end by 7 bases; junction bases not matched to a gene: 11. The CDR3 length is 17 residues. Per the germline V gene, CDR1 is SGHTA and CDR2 is FQGNSA. The CDR3 coding sequence is TGTGCCAGCAGCTTAGACCCCCGCGGGACAGGGATGAATGAGCAGTTCTTC. It encodes CASSLDPRGTGMNEQFF.

The chain combines TRBV23-1 with TRBJ2-7; D not certain. TRBV23-1 has ORF status, its function being uncertain. Trimming shortened V by 0 bases and J by 2 bases, and 11 bases separated the two germline ends. This CDR3 contains 15 residues. CDR3 protein: CASSQSKAVAYEQYF. The CDR3, as DNA: TGCGCCAGCAGTCAATCGAAGGCGGTAGCCTACGAGCAGTACTTC.

The genes are TRBV30 and TRBJ2-7; 8 bases line up with TRBD1. CDR3 length equals 13 residues. Trimming cost V 2 bases and J 3 bases; bases outside gene matches: 3. CDR1 is GTSNPN and CDR2 is SVGIG in the germline V gene (reference sequence). The CDR3 sequence is CAWSFTGGYEQYF. In nucleotides, the CDR3 is TGTGCCTGGAGTTTCACAGGGGGCTACGAGCAGTACTTC.

This clone was observed at least ten times. CDR3 nucleotide sequence: TGTGCCAGCAGTGACCAAGCGGGAGGGCCGATAGATACGCAGTATTTT. Translation: CASSDQAGGPIDTQYF. The V and J genes are TRBV6-4 and TRBJ2-3, with 10 bases identical to TRBD2. Trimming at V came to 2 bases and at J to 5 bases, leaving 7 bases not matched to a gene. The length of the CDR3 is 16 residues. CDR1 and CDR2 (germline): MRHNA, SNTAGT.

This chain links TRBV5-8 with TRBJ2-1, with D hard to call. With 3 bases removed from V and 9 bases from J, the gap between germline ends came to 7 bases. Germline CDR1 is SGHTS and CDR2 is YDEGEE. CDR3 length: 11 residues. The CDR3 is CASSWWGEQFF. CDR3 nucleotide sequence: TGTGCCAGCAGCTGGTGGGGTGAGCAGTTCTTC.

This chain joins TRBV29-1 and TRBJ2-1, with 9 bases matching TRBD2. With 7 bases clipped from V and 9 bases from J, the junction kept 7 bases outside the gene matches. The CDR3 runs to 12 residues. Germline-derived CDR1 and CDR2 are SQVTM and ANQGSEA. The CDR3 here is CSAAGGSSEQFF. Here the CDR3 DNA reads TGCAGCGCCGCGGGAGGGTCGTCTGAGCAGTTCTTC.

This chain links TRBV5-1 with TRBJ2-1; the D gene is possibly TRBD1 (6 bases). The V gene's germline CDR1 is SGHRS and CDR2 YFSETQ. The CDR3 consists of 14 residues. V was trimmed by 2 bases and J by 3 bases, leaving 9 bases between them. The CDR3 DNA reads as TGCGCCAGCAGCTTTCAGGACAGCTACAATGAGCAGTTCTTC. It specifies CASSFQDSYNEQFF.

V and J are TRBV5-4 and TRBJ2-1; a possible D gene is TRBD2 (5 bases). Per germline, CDR1 SGHNT and CDR2 YYREEE (reference sequence). The CDR3 contains 15 residues. V lost 1 base, J lost 10 bases, and 18 bases lay in between. CDR3 amino acids: CASSLRKVSGTEQFF. CDR3 bases: TGTGCCAGCAGCTTGAGGAAAGTCAGCGGAACCGAGCAGTTCTTC.

This chain connects TRBV5-4 to TRBJ2-1; D perhaps matches TRBD2 (7 bases). This CDR3 has 16 amino acids. CDR1 SGHNT and CDR2 YYREEE come from the germline V gene (reference sequence). Deletions cut 1 base from V and 10 bases from J, with 21 bases between. The CDR3 nucleotides read TGTGCCAGCAGCTTGATAGGGGGAGGGGGTGTATCGGAGCAGTTCTTC. The encoded protein is CASSLIGGGGVSEQFF.

The CDR3 sequence: CASSTNRGRGIPEAFF. The CDR3 coding sequence is TGTGCCAGTAGTACGAACAGGGGGCGCGGAATTCCTGAAGCTTTCTTT. The rearrangement uses TRBV19 and TRBJ1-1; TRBD1 matches at 9 bases. J lost 6 bases, V lost 4 bases, and 12 bases had no gene match. The germline CDR1 and CDR2 sequences are LNHDA and SQIVND (reference sequence). CDR3 length: 16 amino acids. The complete variable domain, with remaining parts taken from reference TRBV19 and TRBJ1-1, reads DGGITQSPKYLFRKEGQNVTLSCEQNLNHDAMYWYRQDPGQGLRLIYYSQIVNDFQKGDIAEGYSVSREKKESFPLTVTSAQKNPTAFYLCASSTNRGRGIPEAFFGQGTRLTVV.

The J gene is TRBJ2-5, the V gene TRBV27, with 8 bases lining up with TRBD2. Per the germline V gene, CDR1 is MNHEY and CDR2 is SMNVEV (reference sequence). There are 14 residues in the CDR3. J was trimmed by 2 bases and V by 8 bases; bases with no gene match: 7. DNA for the CDR3: TGTGCCAGCGGAAGGACTAGCTTACAAGAGACCCAGTACTTC. It is translated as CASGRTSLQETQYF.

The CDR3 DNA sequence: TGCGCCAGCAGCGTAGGGACAGCTATTAGCACAGATACGCAGTATTTT. Its translation: CASSVGTAISTDTQYF. This chain joins TRBV5-1 and TRBJ2-3; 7 positions agree with TRBD1. This CDR3 has 16 amino acids. The germline V gene has CDR1 SGHRS and CDR2 YFSETQ. J gave up 0 bases and V 4 bases, and 8 bases lay outside the gene matches. Combining the CDR3 with reference TRBV5-1 and TRBJ2-3 gives the whole variable domain KAGVTQTPRYLIKTRGQQVTLSCSPISGHRSVSWYQQTPGQGLQFLFEYFSETQRNKGNFPGRFSGRQFSNSRSEMNVSTLELGDSALYLCASSVGTAISTDTQYFGPGTRLTVL.

V gene TRBV10-2 combines with J gene TRBJ2-5; D is unclear. This CDR3 region has 15 residues. CDR1 and CDR2 from the germline V gene are WSHSY and SAAADI. Trimming took 4 bases from V and 7 from J, leaving 19 bases between them. CDR3 coding DNA: TGCGCCAGCAGTGCTAACAGTTACCGTGATCGGACCCAGTACTTC. Its protein is CASSANSYRDRTQYF.

The gene calls are TRBV4-2 and TRBJ1-2; no reliable D call. The CDR3 has 14 residues. Looked up from germline, CDR1 is LGHNA and CDR2 is YNFKEQ. The V end was cut by 1 base, the J end by 3 bases, with 9 bases between. CDR3 region: CASSQGSPDYGYTF. The DNA of the CDR3 is TGTGCCAGCAGCCAAGGCTCCCCGGACTATGGCTACACCTTC.